This TCR beta chain is from a study of blood T cell repertoires in COVID-19. With 3 bases clipped from V and 8 bases from J, the junction kept 9 bases outside the gene matches. The length of the CDR3 is 14 residues. Germline V lookup: CDR1 SGHTA, CDR2 FQGNSA. Original methodology: Estimates of nucleated cell counts were drawn from the amplification of reference gene primers. Libraries were prepared by immunoSEQ multiplex PCR; TCRdb keeps only in-frame clonotypes and omits some of them. V and J calls and clone size are as listed in that table; D and trimming were resolved from the DNA. The top ten clones hold approximately 3.3% of a sample with under 200,000 clones, around nine tenths of them seen once.

What was sequenced was peripheral blood. The rearrangement joins TRBV7-2 to TRBJ1-1; TRBD1 matches at 7 bases. The source of this sequence is a man aged 18 to 30 with active or convalescent COVID-19. The CDR3 loop is CASSFIVTGPEAFF. The CDR3 DNA is TGTGCCAGCAGCTTTATCGTGACAGGGCCAGAAGCTTTCTTT.